In its sample, the clone carrying this T cell receptor (beta chain) was seen once. Its specificity is unknown. The data were obtained in a study of cytomegalovirus exposure and HLA in healthy donors. Overall study context: T cells numbering about 200 million yielded approximately 100 million unique TCR beta sequences in an earlier analysis.

This CDR3 is 14 amino acids long. Trimming shortened V by 4 bases and J by 1 base, and 8 bases separated the two germline ends. CDR1 and CDR2 (germline): MNHNS, SASEGT. Regarding the study as a whole: What a later analysis showed was that several of the most significant clusters appeared linked to common viral pathogens. Certain sequence variants were highly shared and formed a cluster, and this cluster was likely a sequencing artifact. In vitro work confirmed that a few CMV-associated chains recognize CMV antigens.

PCR amplification relied on 60 Vbeta primers (plus 13 Jbeta primers). The data were produced by immunoSEQ multiplex PCR, yet TCRdb's version contains in-frame clones alone and is incomplete. Among about 78,000 clones, less than 75% were seen once, and the ten largest hold less than 7.5%. The TCR originated in a man aged 25 to 40 in good health and CMV-seropositive. The gene calls are TRBV6-1 and TRBJ1-3; D gene ambiguous. Sequencing was performed on PBMCs. DNA for the CDR3: TGTGCCAGCAGTGGGCAGATATCTGGAAACACCATATATTTT. Protein sequence: CASSGQISGNTIYF.